This T cell receptor (beta chain) stems from a study of T-cell reconstitution after alpha-beta-depleted transplantation in children. During its preparation, the TCRbeta library received unique molecular identifiers. TCRdb re-derived calls from the PCR reads in MiXCR, one entry per CDR3 protein. The sample has 150,000 to 250,000 distinct CDR3 sequences, 13% to 15% seen once. This clonotype was found many times. The receptor was derived from a human donor who donated a stem cell graft to a child with acute lymphoblastic leukemia. The source material was PBMCs from the stem cell graft donor, sampled from the stem cell graft.

CDR3 loop: CASSMIGQGATGELFF. The CDR3 DNA is TGCGCCAGCAGCATGATCGGACAGGGGGCCACCGGGGAGCTGTTTTTT. The chain joins TRBV5-1 to TRBJ2-2; 11 positions agree with TRBD1. The CDR3 is 16 residues long. Germline V gene lookup returns CDR1 SGHRS and CDR2 YFSETQ. V was clipped by 4 bases and J by 4 bases; unmatched bases: 6.